This TCR beta chain was found in a study of naive and memory T cell subsets. General observations from the study: In CD4 and CD8 cells, diversity dropped from naive through EMRA. A few larger clonotypes appeared in naive repertoires, especially CD8, possibly memory cells re-expressing CD45RA.

Alpha and beta libraries were amplified separately from the second PCR onward. Both TRBC1 and TRBC2 were covered by a beta constant-region primer of two equimolar oligonucleotides. The cDNA 3' end received a ligated single-stranded oligonucleotide carrying the SP2 primer and a 12-nucleotide UMI. TCRdb ran MiXCR on the UMI-ligation and nested PCR reads and lists one entry per CDR3 protein. The data hold 150,000 or so distinct CDR3 sequences, with about 17% observed a single time. Note on this clonotype: What it recognizes is unknown.

Material for sequencing was naive CD4+ T cells from blood. This TCR came from a human donor in good health.

CDR3 DNA: TGTGCCAGCAGACGCTCTCTCACTGGACAACAATACGAGCAGTACTTC. The encoded protein is CASRRSLTGQQYEQYF. The gene calls are TRBV6-5 and TRBJ2-7, with D possibly TRBD1 on 5 matching bases. The V gene's germline CDR1 is MNHEY and CDR2 SVGAGI. The CDR3 totals 16 residues. The V end lost 6 bases, the J end lost 4 bases, and 22 bases lay between the germline ends.